This T cell receptor beta chain derives from a study of PD-L1 blockade in urothelial cancer. In the study overall: Per blood sample, T cells had a median of around 150,000. Overall study results and limits: Improved survival was predicted by pretreatment blood TCR clonality below the median.

As to time point: peripheral blood 6 weeks after treatment start. Each patient gave between 1 and 8 samples of peripheral blood mononuclear cells, which were collected pretreatment and during treatment. The ends lost 2 bases at V and 5 bases at J; junction bases unmatched: 4. Germline V CDR1 and CDR2: SGHRS, YFSETQ. The CDR3 has 17 residues. Profiling relied on immunoSEQ multiplex PCR, and the TCRdb table lists in-frame clones only, not all of them. The table has about 45,000 clones, about four fifths seen once. Of note for this clone: Its antigen is unknown.

The material sequenced was PBMCs, taken around atezolizumab (anti-PD-L1) treatment. The source of this sequence is a man in his sixties with urothelial cancer. The chain employs TRBV5-1 and TRBJ2-1; 16 bases fit TRBD2. The CDR3 bases are TGCGCCAGCAGCTTCGGGACTAGCGGGGGGGCCCACAATGAGCAGTTCTTC. It translates to CASSFGTSGGAHNEQFF.